Below, 21 T cell receptor beta chains from the same sample are listed, as sequenced in a study of PD-L1 blockade in urothelial cancer. Time point denoted: peripheral blood 6 weeks after treatment start. Sequencing used immunoSEQ multiplex PCR; TCRdb keeps in-frame clones, though not all of them. This sample has about 50,000 clones; roughly 86% occur once, and the top ten carry over 9.5%. The sequencing used PBMCs, collected around atezolizumab (anti-PD-L1) treatment. These receptors were obtained from a man in his 60s with urothelial cancer.

The chain employs TRBV5-1 and TRBJ1-6; no reliable D call. Trimming took off 0 bases at V and 7 bases at J, with 11 bases between the two ends. CDR1 and CDR2 (germline): SGHRS, YFSETQ. The CDR3 contains 15 residues. The CDR3 sequence: CASSLDRDFNSPLHF. CDR3 nucleotide sequence: TGCGCCAGCAGCTTGGACCGGGATTTCAATTCACCCCTCCACTTT.

V usage is TRBV18 and J usage is TRBJ2-7; D is unclear. Trimming shortened V by 2 bases and J by 2 bases, and 10 bases separated the two germline ends. This CDR3 region has 14 residues. Germline V lookup: CDR1 KGHSH, CDR2 LQKENI. Here the CDR3 DNA reads TGTGCCAGCTCACCAGATTCCCCAGCCTACGAGCAGTACTTC. Its translation: CASSPDSPAYEQYF. Variable domain in full (rest from reference TRBV18 and TRBJ2-7): NAGVMQNPRHLVRRRGQEARLRCSPMKGHSHVYWYRQLPEEGLKFMVYLQKENIIDESGMPKERFSAEFPKEGPSILRIQQVVRGDSAAYFCASSPDSPAYEQYFGPGTRLTVT.

The chain is built from TRBV29-1 and TRBJ2-5; 8 bases are a match to TRBD1. The germline gives CDR1 SQVTM, CDR2 ANQGSEA. This CDR3 spans 15 amino acids. V shed 6 bases and J 0 bases; nucleotides not matched to a gene: 9. DNA of the CDR3: TGCAGCGTCGCTGGGGACAGGTCAAACCAAGAGACCCAGTACTTC. Encoded protein: CSVAGDRSNQETQYF.

This sequence joins TRBV5-1 and TRBJ2-2; the match to TRBD2 covers 12 bases. CDR3 size: 17 residues. V shed 3 bases, J shed 0 bases, and the junction held 3 bases outside the gene matches. Germline loops: CDR1 SGHRS, CDR2 YFSETQ. This chain's CDR3 is CASSSTSGGPNTGELFF. CDR3 bases: TGCGCCAGCAGCTCCACTAGCGGGGGGCCGAACACCGGGGAGCTGTTTTTT.

This clone has more than one count but fewer than ten. The chain joins TRBV14 to TRBJ1-1; D uncertain. Deletions cut 3 bases from V and 0 bases from J, with 11 bases between. The CDR3 totals 15 residues. Germline CDR1 SGHDN, CDR2 FVKESK. CDR3: CASSHTQNMNTEAFF. The CDR3 region has the DNA TGTGCCAGCAGCCATACGCAGAACATGAACACTGAAGCTTTCTTT.

The rearrangement joins TRBV15 to TRBJ1-4, with 7 bases identical to TRBD1. Germline V CDR1 and CDR2: LNHNV, YYDKDF (reference sequence). With V trimmed by 6 bases and J by 8 bases, 6 bases remained unmatched. The CDR3 extends over 13 amino acids. The CDR3 nucleotides read TGTGCCACCAGATGGGACAGACTAGAAAAACTGTTTTTT. It codes for CATRWDRLEKLFF.

This clone was found once. The chain recombines TRBV30 with TRBJ1-5, with 9 bases that match TRBD1. J gave up 1 base and V 2 bases, and 3 bases lay outside the gene matches. The germline V gene has CDR1 GTSNPN and CDR2 SVGIG (reference sequence). CDR3 length: 15 residues. The chain's CDR3 is CAWSLGQGSNQPQHF. The DNA of the CDR3 is TGTGCCTGGAGTCTCGGACAGGGGAGCAATCAGCCCCAGCATTTT.

J is TRBJ2-7 and V is TRBV7-2; D uncertain. Trimming cost V 0 bases and J 2 bases, with 8 bases left between them. Germline V lookup: CDR1 SGHTA, CDR2 FQGNSA. The CDR3 is 14 residues long. The CDR3 region is CASSLALQAYEQYF. In DNA form, the CDR3 reads TGTGCCAGCAGCTTAGCGCTTCAGGCCTACGAGCAGTACTTC.

J is TRBJ1-4 and V is TRBV28; 8 bases fit TRBD1. The germline gives CDR1 MDHEN, CDR2 SYDVKM. The CDR3 length is 15 residues. V gave up 3 bases and J gave up 2 bases; unmatched junction bases: 2. CDR3 sequence: CASSFDRGTNEKLFF. The CDR3 DNA reads as TGTGCCAGCAGTTTCGACAGGGGTACTAATGAAAAACTGTTTTTT.

The J gene is TRBJ2-7, the V gene TRBV29-1; 8 bases are a match to TRBD2. The CDR3 consists of 12 residues. The V gene end was trimmed by 6 bases and the J gene end by 6 bases; junction bases not matched to a gene: 7. Germline V gene data show CDR1 as SQVTM and CDR2 as ANQGSEA. The CDR3 sequence: CSVAGTRSEQYF. The CDR3, as DNA: TGCAGCGTGGCCGGGACTAGGAGCGAGCAGTACTTC.

The rearrangement joins TRBV9 to TRBJ2-5; the match to TRBD1 covers 8 bases. This CDR3 contains 16 residues. J lost 2 bases, V lost 4 bases, and 10 bases had no gene match. The germline V gene has CDR1 SGDLS and CDR2 YYNGEE. CDR3 in amino acids: CASSPRTGINQETQYF. CDR3 nucleotide sequence: TGTGCCAGCAGCCCCCGGACAGGGATAAATCAAGAGACCCAGTACTTC. The full variable domain, with the rest looked up from reference TRBV9 and TRBJ2-5, is DSGVTQTPKHLITATGQRVTLRCSPRSGDLSVYWYQQSLDQGLQFLIQYYNGEERAKGNILERFSAQQFPDLHSELNLSSLELGDSALYFCASSPRTGINQETQYFGPGTRLLVL.

The chain recombines TRBV18 with TRBJ1-4; 10 nucleotides agree with TRBD1. Germline CDR1 KGHSH, CDR2 LQKENI. V trimming: 1 base; J trimming: 6 bases; junction bases outside the gene matches: 2. The CDR3 has 15 residues. The chain's CDR3 is CASSPRGTGDEKLFF. DNA for the CDR3: TGTGCCAGCTCACCACGGGGGACAGGGGATGAAAAACTGTTTTTT. Supplemented by reference TRBV18 and TRBJ1-4, the full variable domain reads NAGVMQNPRHLVRRRGQEARLRCSPMKGHSHVYWYRQLPEEGLKFMVYLQKENIIDESGMPKERFSAEFPKEGPSILRIQQVVRGDSAAYFCASSPRGTGDEKLFFGSGTQLSVL.

The rearrangement joins TRBV7-2 to TRBJ2-7; D is perhaps TRBD1 (6 bases). The CDR3 is 17 residues long. Deletions cut 0 bases from V and 2 bases from J, with 17 bases between. From germline, CDR1 is SGHTA and CDR2 FQGNSA. In nucleotides, the CDR3 is TGTGCCAGCAGCTTAGCGTTTGACAGGAGGTCCCCCTACGAGCAGTACTTC. It codes for CASSLAFDRRSPYEQYF.

The chain couples TRBV4-1 to TRBJ2-1; TRBD2 matches 11 bases. Per germline, CDR1 MGHRA and CDR2 YSYEKL. The CDR3 totals 17 residues. V lost 0 bases and J lost 4; bases outside the gene matches: 5. Here the CDR3 DNA reads TGCGCCAGCAGCCAAGATCTAGCGGGGGGTTCGTACAATGAGCAGTTCTTC. Translation: CASSQDLAGGSYNEQFF.

This chain joins TRBV25-1 and TRBJ2-4; the D gene is possibly TRBD2 (6 bases). Germline V lookup: CDR1 MGHDK, CDR2 SYGVNS. V gave up 5 bases and J gave up 3 bases, with 11 bases separating them. The CDR3 runs to 14 residues. This CDR3 is CASSRRGGKNIQYF. As DNA, the CDR3 is TGTGCCAGCAGTCGGAGGGGCGGCAAAAACATTCAGTACTTC.

The chain links TRBV30 to TRBJ2-2; 9 bases align to TRBD2. The CDR3 extends over 14 amino acids. Losses at the gene ends were 3 bases for V and 5 bases for J; bases not matched to a gene: 4. In germline, CDR1 is GTSNPN, CDR2 SVGIG (reference sequence). CDR3 DNA sequence: TGTGCCTGGAGGAGCGGGGGGAGGACCGGGGAGCTGTTTTTT. As protein: CAWRSGGRTGELFF.

V gene TRBV6-1 combines with J gene TRBJ2-7, with 8 bases aligning to TRBD1. The CDR3 totals 13 residues. Germline V lookup: CDR1 MNHNS, CDR2 SASEGT. The J segment lost 6 bases and the V segment lost 6 bases, leaving 7 bases of the junction unmatched. The CDR3 protein is CASSGTGLLEQYF. The CDR3 coding sequence is TGTGCCAGCAGCGGGACAGGCCTACTCGAGCAGTACTTC.

The chain joins TRBV7-2 to TRBJ2-5; 10 positions match TRBD1. V lost 3 bases, J lost 4 bases, and 2 bases stayed unmatched. Germline CDR1 and CDR2: SGHTA and FQGNSA. The CDR3 contains 14 residues. CDR3 sequence reads: CASSLTGGAETQYF. In nucleotides, the CDR3 is TGTGCCAGCAGCTTGACAGGGGGCGCAGAGACCCAGTACTTC.

This clone has more than one count but fewer than ten. V is TRBV5-1 and J is TRBJ1-2, with 7 bases aligning to TRBD1. V shed 2 bases and J 5 bases; nucleotides not matched to a gene: 6. Germline assignment: CDR1 SGHRS and CDR2 YFSETQ. The CDR3 spans 14 residues. Here the CDR3 reads CASSFESGQYGYTF. The CDR3 DNA reads as TGCGCCAGCAGCTTTGAGTCGGGACAGTATGGCTACACCTTC.

V gene TRBV4-1 combines with J gene TRBJ2-7; TRBD1 matches at 9 bases. Trimming took 5 bases from V and 1 from J; bases not matched to a gene: 6. From germline, CDR1 is MGHRA and CDR2 YSYEKL. This CDR3 spans 15 amino acids. CDR3 residues: CASSGPGQGSYEQYF. The CDR3 DNA reads as TGCGCCAGCAGCGGTCCGGGACAGGGATCCTACGAGCAGTACTTC.

The chain recombines TRBV6-5 with TRBJ1-2; the D gene is possibly TRBD1 (6 bases). CDR3 length: 16 residues. Germline V gives CDR1 MNHEY, CDR2 SVGAGI. Trimming removed 6 bases at V and 3 bases at J, with 20 bases between. The CDR3 DNA is TGTGCCAGCAGCTACCGGGGGGGCGGTGGTGACTATGGCTACACCTTC. Its translation is CASSYRGGGGDYGYTF.